This TCR beta chain was sequenced during a study of neurological immune-mediated disorders. Overall study context: There were about 35 multiple sclerosis patients; some 31 were relapsing-remitting and 3 were secondary progressive. Findings of the study overall: Phylogenetic grouping assigned the repertoires of 18 of 34 multiple sclerosis patients to a single related-CDR3 cluster, representing a possible signature.

The germline V and J ends were trimmed by 3 bases and 7 bases, with 9 bases remaining between them. The CDR3 loop spans 13 amino acids. Germline CDR1 is SGHAT and CDR2 is FQNNGV. Each CDR3 protein gets one entry after TCRdb re-called the 5' RACE reads with MiXCR. The sample holds over 75,000 distinct CDR3 sequences, 4.5% to 7.5% seen once. Time point indicated: longitudinal time-point 2. Stored at -80 C, 2 million PBMCs were the source of the unsorted libraries. This clonotype was seen ten or more times. No antigen is known for it. The chain carries TRBV11-2 and TRBJ2-2; perhaps TRBD1 as D (5 bases). The receptor was isolated from a woman aged 55-75 years with multiple sclerosis. The sequenced sample was PBMCs. CDR3 nucleotide sequence: TGTGCCAGCAGCTTGCAGGGCTTCGGGGAGCTGTTTTTT. Its translation is CASSLQGFGELFF.